The T cell receptor (beta chain) under discussion was sequenced for a study of regulatory T cells in long-lasting Graves disease. Study as a whole: The study enrolled newly diagnosed Graves' patients on antithyroid drugs under 3 months.

This clonotype was seen ten or more times. Time point of the sample: newly diagnosed GD, antithyroid drugs for less than 3 months. RNA extracted from PBMCs served as the sequencing template. Libraries of TCR beta came from iRepertoire HTBI primers plus Arm-PCR of CDR3 regions. TCRdb redid the calling of the multiplex PCR reads with MiXCR, one entry per CDR3 protein. Here the sample spans 350,000 to 550,000 distinct CDR3 sequences, around 17% being singletons. In addition, the sample was reused for a study of T cells in Graves' hyperthyroidism and ophthalmopathy. As that report states: A first-round RT-PCR of the TCR CDR3 used the HTBI primer set. Onset of ophthalmopathy came a median about 6.5 months after the model predicted it.

Specimen: peripheral blood mononuclear cells (PBMCs), collected at new diagnosis, from a patient treated with antithyroid drugs. The receptor was derived from a woman in her late teens or twenties with Graves disease.

Here the CDR3 DNA reads TGTGCCAGCAGCTTACGTTCCCAGGGTAACGAGCAGTACTTC. As protein: CASSLRSQGNEQYF. The rearrangement uses TRBV11-2 and TRBJ2-7; possible D gene TRBD1, 5 bases. The germline CDR1 and CDR2 sequences are SGHAT and FQNNGV. The V gene lost 2 bases and the J gene lost 5 bases, with 13 bases spanning the gap. The CDR3 consists of 14 residues.